These T cell receptor beta chains were read from a single sample in a study of blood T cell repertoires in COVID-19. Clones were sequenced by immunoSEQ multiplex PCR, and TCRdb holds only the in-frame ones, with some missing. The repertoire consists of 200,000 to 250,000 clones, with 70% to 90% occurring once and the leading ten covering roughly 13%. Sequencing was done on a sample of peripheral blood. The receptors derive from a human donor in a cohort sampled during active COVID-19. Both conserved end residues are part of each CDR3. The D gene is left open where the match is weak. Clone size is given for some rows only: seen once, a few or many times, or a class if the clone is expanded.

TGTGCCAGCAGCCCCCCAGCGGGGGCCTTAAATGAGCAGTTCTTC	CASSPPAGALNEQFF	.	TRBD2	TRBJ2-1	TRBV7-2
TGTGCCTGGAGTCGACAGGGACTCTATGGCTACACCTTC	CAWSRQGLYGYTF	.	TRBD1	TRBJ1-2	TRBV30
TGTGCCAGCAGCCACCCCCCCGGGACTAGCGGGGGGGGTTACAATGAGCAGTTCTTC	CASSHPPGTSGGGYNEQFF	.	TRBD2	TRBJ2-1	TRBV7-2
TGTGCCAGCAGCTTAGATACGGGGGGCTACGAGCAGTACTTC	CASSLDTGGYEQYF	.	TRBD2	TRBJ2-7	TRBV11-2
TGCGCCAGCAGGCCCGGGACTAGCGCCTCCTACGAGCAGTACTTC	CASRPGTSASYEQYF	.	TRBD2	TRBJ2-7	TRBV23-1
TGTGCCAGTAGTGCGACTAGCGGGTACTACGAGCAGTACTTC	CASSATSGYYEQYF	.	TRBD2	TRBJ2-7	TRBV19
TGTGCCACCAGCAGACTAACAGGACAAGAGACCCAGTACTTC	CATSRLTGQETQYF	.	.	TRBJ2-5	TRBV15
TGCGCCAGCAGGTGGGAAGCGGCGGGGACCGGGGAGCTGTTTTTT	CASRWEAAGTGELFF	once	.	TRBJ2-2	TRBV5-1
TGTGCCACATACAGGGGGCCCAACTCCTACGAGCAGTACTTC	CATYRGPNSYEQYF	.	TRBD1	TRBJ2-7	TRBV28
TGTGCCAGCAGCTTGTCGTTCGCGGAGAGTCGAGAGACCCAGTACTTC	CASSLSFAESRETQYF	.	.	TRBJ2-5	TRBV5-6
TGTGCCAGCACCCCACAGGGTCATGAGCAGTTCTTC	CASTPQGHEQFF	.	.	TRBJ2-1	TRBV6-1
TGTGCCAGCAGCTTATTAGTGGCGGAGCCCGAGCAGTACTTC	CASSLLVAEPEQYF	.	.	TRBJ2-7	TRBV7-2
TGTGCCAGCTCCATGGAGGTGGCTAATGAAAAACTGTTTTTT	CASSMEVANEKLFF	.	.	TRBJ1-4	TRBV18
TGTGCCAGCAGGAGAGGGACTGAATCTTTGGGGACTGAAGCTTTCTTT	CASRRGTESLGTEAFF	.	.	TRBJ1-1	TRBV2
TGTGCCAGTATTGGTGTGACAGGGAGCTACGAGCAGTACTTC	CASIGVTGSYEQYF	once	TRBD1	TRBJ2-7	TRBV6-5
TGCGCCAGCAGCCAGTCCGGACTAGCGGGGGGGTATACAGATACGCAGTATTTT	CASSQSGLAGGYTDTQYF	once	TRBD2	TRBJ2-3	TRBV4-1
TGTGCCAGCAGCCGTATTAAATTACCAGCCACAATGGTAAGGTCGGAGGGGAGGAATCAGCCCCAGCATTTT	CASSRIKLPATMVRSEGRNQPQHF	.	.	TRBJ1-5	TRBV12-1
TGTGCCGTTCGCCCCCTCGAGGGCGTGGTGGACACCATATATTTT	CAVRPLEGVVDTIYF	.	.	TRBJ1-3	TRBV6-5
TGTGCCAGCAGCGCCGACAGGTATAATTCACCCCTCCACTTT	CASSADRYNSPLHF	.	.	TRBJ1-6	TRBV2
TGCGCCAGCAGCTTGGGGCAGGGGGCCGTCACAGATACGCAGTATTTT	CASSLGQGAVTDTQYF	few	TRBD1	TRBJ2-3	TRBV5-1
TGTGCCAGCAGCTTGGCGGACGAGCAGTACTTC	CASSLADEQYF	.	.	TRBJ2-7	TRBV5-4
TGTGCCAGCAGCAAGTATAGACAGGGTAGTACAGATACGCAGTATTTT	CASSKYRQGSTDTQYF	once	TRBD1	TRBJ2-3	TRBV7-9
TGTGCCAGCAGCTTGTTTGGGGGGTTGTTTGCAGTCGGGGAGCTGTTTTTT	CASSLFGGLFAVGELFF	.	.	TRBJ2-2	TRBV7-2
TGTGCCAGCAGCCAAACGGGTCGTAGGTACGAGCAGTACTTC	CASSQTGRRYEQYF	.	.	TRBJ2-7	TRBV3-1/TRBV3-2
TGTGCCAGCAGCTTATCCCTGGGACAGGGCCAAGAGACCCAGTACTTC	CASSLSLGQGQETQYF	once	TRBD1	TRBJ2-5	TRBV7-2
TGTGCCAGCAGTTATATGCGGGGGAGTGGCTACACCTTC	CASSYMRGSGYTF	.	.	TRBJ1-2	TRBV6-2/TRBV6-3
TGTGCCAGTAGTATTTGGCTTAACACCGGGGAGCTGTTTTTT	CASSIWLNTGELFF	.	.	TRBJ2-2	TRBV19
TGTGCCAGCAGCCAAGGGGGTTGGGACAGGGTCTACAATGAGCAGTTCTTC	CASSQGGWDRVYNEQFF	.	TRBD1	TRBJ2-1	TRBV3-1/TRBV3-2
TGTGCCACCAGTGATCCGGGACAGGGCACAGATACGCAGTATTTT	CATSDPGQGTDTQYF	few	TRBD1	TRBJ2-3	TRBV24-1
TGTGCCAGCAGCCCCACGGGTGAGGGGGCCGGGGAGCTGTTTTTT	CASSPTGEGAGELFF	once	.	TRBJ2-2	TRBV9
TGTGCCATCAGTGAGTCACTAGCGGGGGCCTACGAGCAGTACTTC	CAISESLAGAYEQYF	few	TRBD2	TRBJ2-7	TRBV10-3
TGTGCCAGCACCAATTCAGGACTGAGAATTAGCAATCAGCCCCAGCATTTT	CASTNSGLRISNQPQHF	.	.	TRBJ1-5	TRBV28
TGTGCCAGCGCCGCCTCCGGGACAGCCAACAATGAGCAGTTCTTC	CASAASGTANNEQFF	.	TRBD1	TRBJ2-1	TRBV6-4
TGTGCCAGCAGTGAAACCCGGGGACAGGCAACTAACTATGGCTACACCTTC	CASSETRGQATNYGYTF	once	TRBD1	TRBJ1-2	TRBV2
TGTGCCAGCGGTAAACAGGGGCGGAACACTGAAGCTTTCTTT	CASGKQGRNTEAFF	few	TRBD1	TRBJ1-1	TRBV2
TGTGCCAGCAGCAGCGGGGCCTCTGGAAACACCATATATTTT	CASSSGASGNTIYF	.	.	TRBJ1-3	TRBV6-5
TGCGCCAGCAGCTTGGTCGGACAGGGGAACACTGAAGCTTTCTTT	CASSLVGQGNTEAFF	.	TRBD1	TRBJ1-1	TRBV5-1
TGTGCCAGCAGTACTGTTAGGAGCTCCTACAATGAGCAGTTCTTC	CASSTVRSSYNEQFF	once	.	TRBJ2-1	TRBV28
TGTGCCAGCAGCCAATCGGGACAGGGCAATCAGCCCCAGCATTTT	CASSQSGQGNQPQHF	.	TRBD1	TRBJ1-5	TRBV4-2
TGTGCCAGCAGTTCTTCAGGGGCGCAGGACCACGAGCAGTACTTC	CASSSSGAQDHEQYF	.	.	TRBJ2-7	TRBV28
TGCGCCAGCAGCTTGGACCCCACACGGGGTCCGGAGGGCTACACCTTC	CASSLDPTRGPEGYTF	.	.	TRBJ1-2	TRBV5-1
TGCGCCAGCAGCTCATTCTCGACTAGCGGAACCTACAATGAGCAGTTCTTC	CASSSFSTSGTYNEQFF	.	TRBD2	TRBJ2-1	TRBV5-1
TGCGCCAGCAGCTTGGAGGGGCAGGAGCAGTACTTC	CASSLEGQEQYF	.	.	TRBJ2-7	TRBV5-1
TGCGCCAGCAGCTTAGACAGGGCTGGAAACACCATATATTTT	CASSLDRAGNTIYF	.	TRBD1	TRBJ1-3	TRBV5-1
TGTGCCATCAGGGCCGGGACAGGGGGCGAAGGAGAGACCCAGTACTTC	CAIRAGTGGEGETQYF	.	TRBD1	TRBJ2-5	TRBV10-3
TGTGCCAGCAGGATTTTGACAGGCAACTATGGCTACACCTTC	CASRILTGNYGYTF	.	.	TRBJ1-2	TRBV3-1/TRBV3-2
TGCGCCAGCGGTCGAGGTACCAGTGATTCACCCCTCCACTTT	CASGRGTSDSPLHF	.	.	TRBJ1-6	TRBV5-1
TGTGCCAGCAGTTTAACAGGTCTAGGGTTACAGCCCCAGCATTTT	CASSLTGLGLQPQHF	.	.	TRBJ1-5	TRBV27
TGTGCCAGCACCTTACGGGGGAGGGAGACCCAGTACTTC	CASTLRGRETQYF	.	.	TRBJ2-5	TRBV12-3/TRBV12-4
TGTGCCAGCAGTACTCCGAGCTCCTACGAGCAGTACTTC	CASSTPSSYEQYF	.	.	TRBJ2-7	TRBV28
TGTGCCAGCAGCCCGGACTTGAACACTGAAGCTTTCTTT	CASSPDLNTEAFF	.	.	TRBJ1-1	TRBV28
TGTGCCACCAGTGATTCGGCAGGGGGCTACTATGGCTACACCTTC	CATSDSAGGYYGYTF	.	TRBD1	TRBJ1-2	TRBV24-1
TGTGCCAGCACCTCCTTAGGGACAGCGAACACTGAAGCTTTCTTT	CASTSLGTANTEAFF	.	TRBD1	TRBJ1-1	TRBV28
TGTGCCATCAGCGCACTAGCGGAGGACACCGGGGAGCTGTTTTTT	CAISALAEDTGELFF	.	TRBD2	TRBJ2-2	TRBV10-3